This TCR beta chain originates from a study of blood T cell repertoires in COVID-19. The sample holds a few counts of this clone. Data came from immunoSEQ multiplex PCR; TCRdb stores just in-frame clones and leaves some out. The sample gives roughly 100,000 clones, 80% to 90% of which show up once; just over 2% is in the top ten. This CDR3 spans 16 amino acids. The junction had 4 bases not matched to a gene; V was cut back by 4 bases and J by 4 bases. In germline, CDR1 is KGHDR, CDR2 SFDVKD. This chain links TRBV24-1 with TRBJ2-2, with 11 bases matching TRBD1. Source material: peripheral blood. The TCR originated in a man in his forties or fifties with COVID-19, enrolled during active disease. The CDR3 DNA reads as TGTGCCACCAGTGAAAGGACAGGGGGCGGCACCGGGGAGCTGTTTTTT. Its protein is CATSERTGGGTGELFF.